Listed here are 14 T cell receptor beta chains from one sample, sequenced in a study of blood T cell repertoires in COVID-19. The assay was immunoSEQ multiplex PCR, and TCRdb's table has in-frame clones only and misses some. The sample consists of 350,000 to 450,000 clones, approximately 86% of them appearing once. Sequencing was performed on peripheral blood. All receptors derive from a human donor in a cohort sampled during active COVID-19.

This clone was counted only a few times. In DNA form, the CDR3 reads TGTGCCAGCAGCTTGGGGAGGACCCCTGAAGCTTTCTTT. This sequence encodes CASSLGRTPEAFF. This sequence joins TRBV5-4 and TRBJ1-1; D gene uncertain. Germline V gene lookup returns CDR1 SGHNT and CDR2 YYREEE (reference sequence). V was pared by 0 bases and J by 6 bases, with 9 bases between. The CDR3 has 13 residues.

The V and J genes are TRBV27 and TRBJ2-3; possibly TRBD1 for D (5 bases). Germline assignment: CDR1 MNHEY and CDR2 SMNVEV (reference sequence). The CDR3 is 21 residues long. Deletions cut 1 base from V and 0 bases from J, with 26 bases between. Here the CDR3 DNA reads TGTGCCAGCAGTTTATATTACGTCGGGCCCCGCTTGCAGGGTAGCACAGATACGCAGTATTTT. It specifies CASSLYYVGPRLQGSTDTQYF.

This rearrangement joins TRBV12-3 or TRBV12-4 to TRBJ1-2, with D unresolved. The length of the CDR3 is 11 residues. Trimming cost V 6 bases and J 8 bases, with 10 bases left between them. The CDR3 nucleotides are TGTGCCAGCAGGTACAGAAGAGGCTACACCTTC. It specifies CASRYRRGYTF.

This clone appeared a few times. The gene calls are TRBV19 and TRBJ2-7; 8 nucleotides agree with TRBD1. Germline loops: CDR1 LNHDA, CDR2 SQIVND (reference sequence). Trimming cost V 5 bases and J 6 bases; bases outside gene matches: 12. The CDR3 totals 15 residues. As DNA, the CDR3 is TGTGCCAGTAGTCCACGGACAGGGTCACGCGGCGAGCAGTACTTC. This sequence encodes CASSPRTGSRGEQYF.

This chain connects TRBV11-3 to TRBJ2-7; the D is unclear. Trimming took 6 bases from V and 4 from J, leaving 10 bases between them. The CDR3 totals 12 residues. The germline CDR1 and CDR2 sequences are SGHNT and YENEEA. CDR3 nucleotide sequence: TGTGCCAGCAGGACGGGTTGGTACGAGCAGTACTTC. Its protein is CASRTGWYEQYF.

The V gene is TRBV12-2, the J gene TRBJ1-6. TRBV12-2 represents a pseudogene. This CDR3 has 19 amino acids. This chain's CDR3 is CASRLARTPGGSYNSPLHF. The CDR3 bases are TGTGCAAGTCGCTTAGCAAGGACCCCGGGAGGCTCCTATAATTCACCCCTCCACTTT.

V gene TRBV11-2 combines with J gene TRBJ2-7; 7 bases match TRBD1. After removal of 1 base from V and 3 bases from J, the junction contained 6 bases not matched to a gene. Per the germline V gene, CDR1 is SGHAT and CDR2 is FQNNGV. This CDR3 has 15 residues. The CDR3 sequence is CASSLGTGQFYEQYF. CDR3 bases: TGTGCCAGCAGCTTAGGAACGGGACAGTTCTACGAGCAGTACTTC.

The V gene is TRBV9, the J gene TRBJ2-2, with 11 nucleotides matching TRBD2. CDR1 SGDLS and CDR2 YYNGEE come from the germline V gene. Trimming removed 1 base from V and 3 bases from J; junction bases left unmatched: 5. The CDR3 totals 17 residues. In DNA, the CDR3 is TGTGCCAGCAGCGTATTAGCGGGAGGGCCTGACACCGGGGAGCTGTTTTTT. This gives the protein CASSVLAGGPDTGELFF.

This clone occurred a few times. The chain combines TRBV28 with TRBJ1-5; tentative D call: TRBD1 (6 bases). Trimming took off 4 bases at V and 0 bases at J, with 16 bases between the two ends. This CDR3 contains 17 residues. CDR1 MDHEN and CDR2 SYDVKM come from the germline V gene. For the CDR3, the DNA is TGTGCCAGCAGTTCACAGGGAATAGGGTATAGCAATCAGCCCCAGCATTTT. As protein: CASSSQGIGYSNQPQHF.

The J gene is TRBJ1-4, the V gene TRBV3-1 (or the pseudogene TRBV3-2); D is undetermined. CDR1 is LGHDT, CDR2 YNNKEL, per germline (reference sequence). This CDR3 has 12 residues. The ends were cut back, 2 bases at V and 8 bases at J, with 6 bases in the middle. The CDR3: CASSQSREKLFF. For the CDR3, the DNA is TGTGCCAGCAGCCAATCTAGAGAAAAACTGTTTTTT.

J is TRBJ2-7 and V is TRBV4-1, with D hard to call. V dropped 0 bases and J dropped 0 bases, with 6 bases sitting between them. This CDR3 region has 14 residues. Germline loops: CDR1 MGHRA, CDR2 YSYEKL. The CDR3 sequence: CASSQDRVSYEQYF. CDR3 DNA sequence: TGCGCCAGCAGCCAAGATCGAGTCTCCTACGAGCAGTACTTC.

The CDR3 loop is CASSLSSSPWDTQYF. CDR3 coding DNA: TGTGCCAGCAGCTTATCTAGCAGCCCGTGGGATACGCAGTATTTT. The chain uses TRBV7-3 and TRBJ2-3, with a possible D match to TRBD2 (5 bases). Trimming stripped 2 bases from V and 6 bases from J, with 15 bases between. The CDR3 loop spans 15 amino acids. Germline-derived CDR1 and CDR2 are SGHTA and FQGTGA.

The chain uses TRBV11-2 and TRBJ2-5, with D perhaps TRBD1 (5 bases). Trimming cost V 1 base and J 4 bases, with 13 bases left between them. This CDR3 spans 15 amino acids. Germline V gene sequence: CDR1 SGHAT, CDR2 FQNNGV. CDR3 residues: CASSLGQLTGETQYF. As DNA, the CDR3 is TGTGCCAGCAGCTTAGGTCAACTAACAGGAGAGACCCAGTACTTC. Using reference TRBV11-2 and TRBJ2-5 for the parts outside the CDR3, the full variable domain is EAGVAQSPRYKIIEKRQSVAFWCNPISGHATLYWYQQILGQGPKLLIQFQNNGVVDDSQLPKDRFSAERLKGVDSTLKIQPAKLEDSAVYLCASSLGQLTGETQYFGPGTRLLVL.

The J gene is TRBJ2-7, the V gene TRBV6-1, with D hard to call. V lost 4 bases and J 0 bases, leaving 22 bases between the germline ends. The CDR3 sequence is 18 residues long. Germline loops: CDR1 MNHNS, CDR2 SASEGT. CDR3: CASSVLLTRELSSYEQYF. CDR3 bases: TGTGCCAGCAGTGTACTGCTTACTCGAGAGCTTAGCTCCTACGAGCAGTACTTC.